The 30 T cell receptor beta chains reported below all come from one sample, sequenced in a study of T cells in localized non-small cell lung cancer. TCRdb's copy holds only in-frame clones and misses some; the assay was immunoSEQ multiplex PCR. The sample records about 25,000 clones, more than 85% being singletons. The starting material was peripheral blood, obtained before any cancer treatment. All receptors derive from a woman aged 40 to 75 with stage I lung adenocarcinoma.

The gene calls are TRBV4-2 and TRBJ2-6; the D is unclear. Trimming stripped 0 bases from V and 0 bases from J, with 9 bases between. This CDR3 contains 17 residues. Germline V lookup: CDR1 LGHNA, CDR2 YNFKEQ. The CDR3 sequence is CASSQEEGFSGANVLTF. CDR3 DNA: TGTGCCAGCAGCCAAGAAGAAGGGTTCTCTGGGGCCAACGTCCTGACTTTC.

The rearrangement uses TRBV9 and TRBJ2-5; D assignment may be TRBD1 or TRBD2 (5 bases each). The germline V gene encodes CDR1 SGDLS and CDR2 YYNGEE. The V end was cut by 0 bases, the J end by 5 bases, with 8 bases between. This CDR3 comprises 13 residues. CDR3 coding DNA: TGTGCCAGCAGCGTAGATGAGGGGGAGACCCAGTACTTC. This encodes CASSVDEGETQYF.

The chain employs TRBV5-4 and TRBJ1-2; D might be TRBD1 (5 bases). The CDR3 runs 15 residues. CDR1 is SGHNT and CDR2 is YYREEE in the germline V gene (reference sequence). Trimming shortened V by 1 base and J by 4 bases, and 14 bases separated the two germline ends. The CDR3 nucleotides read TGTGCCAGCAGCTTGCCCGACAGCGGGGGCTATGGCTACACCTTC. It yields the protein CASSLPDSGGYGYTF.

This chain connects TRBV4-1 to TRBJ1-6, with D perhaps matching TRBD1 (5 bases). Per the germline V gene, CDR1 is MGHRA and CDR2 is YSYEKL. V was trimmed by 3 bases and J by 7 bases, leaving 16 bases between them. The length of the CDR3 is 16 residues. CDR3 protein: CASSHGEGLRNSPLHF. In DNA form, the CDR3 reads TGCGCCAGCAGCCATGGTGAGGGGCTGCGGAATTCACCCCTCCACTTT.

Only one count was recorded for this clone. The chain uses TRBV5-5 and TRBJ2-7; D might be TRBD2 (5 bases). Germline V lookup: CDR1 SGHKS, CDR2 YYEKEE (reference sequence). Between the trimmed V and J ends, which lost 1 base and 1 base, there was a span of 12 bases. There are 15 residues in the CDR3. The CDR3 DNA sequence: TGTGCCAGCAGCTTGTCCGGGGATAGGTCCTACGAGCAGTACTTC. Translation gives CASSLSGDRSYEQYF.

The chain combines TRBV2 with TRBJ2-1, with TRBD2 identical over 15 bases. Germline-derived CDR1 and CDR2 are SNHLY and FYNNEI. The CDR3 contains 15 residues. The trim removed 6 bases at V and 9 bases at J, leaving 6 bases unmatched. CDR3 loop: CASSHPGLAGGEQFF. The CDR3 nucleotides read TGTGCCAGCAGCCACCCGGGACTAGCGGGAGGTGAGCAGTTCTTC.

This rearrangement joins TRBV18 to TRBJ2-7; D uncertain. Trimming took 2 bases from V and 6 from J, leaving 5 bases between them. CDR1 and CDR2 (germline): KGHSH, LQKENI. CDR3 size: 11 residues. CDR3 protein: CASSPDVEQYF. Here the CDR3 DNA reads TGTGCCAGCTCACCAGATGTCGAGCAGTACTTC.

The gene calls are TRBV18 and TRBJ1-3; possible D gene TRBD1, 6 bases. CDR1 and CDR2 (germline): KGHSH, LQKENI. CDR3 length: 16 residues. V dropped 2 bases and J dropped 2 bases, with 13 bases sitting between them. The CDR3: CASSPMDSFAGNTIYF. CDR3 DNA: TGTGCCAGCTCACCAATGGACAGCTTTGCTGGAAACACCATATATTTT.

This chain joins TRBV27 and TRBJ1-4; 9 nucleotides align to TRBD1. Per the germline V gene, CDR1 is MNHEY and CDR2 is SMNVEV (reference sequence). V gave up 6 bases and J gave up 8 bases; unmatched junction bases: 4. The CDR3 is made up of 13 amino acids. The CDR3 here is CASRDRGGEKLFF. The CDR3 region has the DNA TGTGCCAGCAGGGACAGGGGAGGGGAAAAACTGTTTTTT.

This rearrangement joins TRBV19 to TRBJ2-3; D is possibly TRBD2 (5 bases). CDR3 length equals 14 residues. Trimming shortened V by 7 bases and J by 4 bases, and 15 bases separated the two germline ends. CDR1 LNHDA and CDR2 SQIVND come from the germline V gene (reference sequence). CDR3 DNA sequence: TGTGCCAGTACAACTAGTGGGTTCGCAGATACGCAGTATTTT. Its translation: CASTTSGFADTQYF.

The genes are TRBV19 and TRBJ2-3; 12 positions match TRBD2. V shed 6 bases, J shed 4 bases, and the junction held 8 bases outside the gene matches. Germline values: CDR1 LNHDA, CDR2 SQIVND (reference sequence). There are 16 residues in the CDR3. CDR3 bases: TGTGCCAGTAGGCGGACTAGCGGGATGGTCCCAGATACGCAGTATTTT. As protein: CASRRTSGMVPDTQYF.

This sequence joins TRBV5-1 and TRBJ2-2; D is possibly TRBD2 (5 bases). The CDR3 extends over 16 amino acids. Germline V gives CDR1 SGHRS, CDR2 YFSETQ. V lost 0 bases and J lost 5, with 14 bases in between. CDR3 loop: CASSLGAGQWTGELFF. The CDR3 nucleotides are TGCGCCAGCAGCTTGGGTGCGGGCCAATGGACCGGGGAGCTGTTTTTT. Variable domain in full (rest from reference TRBV5-1 and TRBJ2-2): KAGVTQTPRYLIKTRGQQVTLSCSPISGHRSVSWYQQTPGQGLQFLFEYFSETQRNKGNFPGRFSGRQFSNSRSEMNVSTLELGDSALYLCASSLGAGQWTGELFFGEGSRLTVL.

V and J are TRBV2 and TRBJ2-1; no reliable D call. Trimming took 8 bases from V and 6 from J, leaving 14 bases between them. The CDR3 extends over 13 amino acids. Germline CDR1 reads SNHLY; CDR2 reads FYNNEI. The CDR3 DNA sequence: TGTGCCAGCTGCCGATTACAAATCAATGAGCAGTTCTTC. Encoded protein: CASCRLQINEQFF.

The chain combines TRBV5-1 with TRBJ2-5; D is perhaps TRBD2 (6 bases). Germline CDR1 and CDR2: SGHRS and YFSETQ. V lost 0 bases to trimming and J lost 5 bases, with 11 bases between them. The CDR3 consists of 14 residues. The CDR3 nucleotides are TGCGCCAGCAGCTTGGCCCCAGGGAGGGAGACCCAGTACTTC. This gives the protein CASSLAPGRETQYF.

This clone was seen just once. The rearrangement joins TRBV19 to TRBJ2-2; maybe TRBD1 (7 bases). Between the trimmed V and J ends, which lost 7 bases and 0 bases, there was a span of 21 bases. Germline CDR1 LNHDA, CDR2 SQIVND (reference sequence). This CDR3 spans 18 amino acids. In DNA form, the CDR3 reads TGTGCCAGTACGGCGGCAGGGGGGATTCAACCGAACACCGGGGAGCTGTTTTTT. It specifies CASTAAGGIQPNTGELFF.

This chain connects TRBV10-3 to TRBJ2-3, with D hard to call. Germline CDR1 ENHRY, CDR2 SYGVKD. With 10 bases removed from V and 2 bases from J, the gap between germline ends came to 19 bases. CDR3 length: 15 amino acids. CDR3 amino acids: CATANAGKNTDTQYF. DNA for the CDR3: TGTGCCACCGCGAATGCTGGGAAAAACACAGATACGCAGTATTTT.

CDR3 DNA: TGTGCCAGCAGCTCTTTCCGGGACCCCGGACCCTACGAGCAGTACTTC. This translates into CASSSFRDPGPYEQYF. V and J are TRBV7-9 and TRBJ2-7; D may be TRBD1 or TRBD2 (5 bases each). CDR1 SEHNR and CDR2 FQNEAQ come from the germline V gene (reference sequence). This CDR3 contains 16 residues. With 4 bases removed from V and 2 bases from J, the gap between germline ends came to 18 bases. The variable domain in full, completed from reference TRBV7-9 and TRBJ2-7, reads DTGVSQNPRHKITKRGQNVTFRCDPISEHNRLYWYRQTLGQGPEFLTYFQNEAQLEKSRLLSDRFSAERPKGSFSTLEIQRTEQGDSAMYLCASSSFRDPGPYEQYFGPGTRLTVT.

CDR3 residues: CAWNGGRVADTQYF. The CDR3 nucleotides read TGTGCCTGGAACGGCGGGAGGGTGGCAGATACGCAGTATTTT. This chain links TRBV30 with TRBJ2-3; 9 nucleotides agree with TRBD2. Per the germline V gene, CDR1 is GTSNPN and CDR2 is SVGIG (reference sequence). The trim removed 4 bases at V and 4 bases at J, leaving 6 bases unmatched. There are 14 residues in the CDR3.

The chain combines TRBV19 with TRBJ2-1; TRBD2 matches at 8 bases. The germline V gene has CDR1 LNHDA and CDR2 SQIVND (reference sequence). V lost 1 base, J lost 7 bases, and 9 bases stayed unmatched. The CDR3 covers 16 residues. CDR3 DNA: TGTGCCAGTAGTATAGGAGGGGGACTAGGCCGAAATGAGCAGTTCTTC. Translating gives CASSIGGGLGRNEQFF.

The V gene is TRBV15, the J gene TRBJ2-7; D is uncertain. The CDR3 spans 13 residues. V dropped 5 bases and J dropped 2 bases, with 10 bases sitting between them. Germline assignment: CDR1 LNHNV and CDR2 YYDKDF (reference sequence). CDR3 sequence: CATSPGRAYEQYF. CDR3 nucleotide sequence: TGTGCCACCAGCCCGGGTAGGGCCTACGAGCAGTACTTC.

The chain links TRBV5-1 to TRBJ1-2; 7 bases map to TRBD1. With 3 bases clipped from V and 0 bases from J, the junction kept 5 bases outside the gene matches. The CDR3 consists of 15 residues. Germline V gene sequence: CDR1 SGHRS, CDR2 YFSETQ. Written as DNA, the CDR3 is TGCGCCAGCAGCTACGGGACAGCCGCTAACTATGGCTACACCTTC. It specifies CASSYGTAANYGYTF. Complete variable domain (other parts from reference TRBV5-1 and TRBJ1-2): KAGVTQTPRYLIKTRGQQVTLSCSPISGHRSVSWYQQTPGQGLQFLFEYFSETQRNKGNFPGRFSGRQFSNSRSEMNVSTLELGDSALYLCASSYGTAANYGYTFGSGTRLTVV.

This chain connects TRBV4-1 to TRBJ2-7; TRBD2 aligns across 11 bases. The CDR3 is 15 residues long. V trimming: 4 bases; J trimming: 0 bases; junction bases outside the gene matches: 2. The V gene's germline CDR1 is MGHRA and CDR2 YSYEKL. DNA for the CDR3: TGCGCCAGCAGCCTGACTAGCGGGGACTCCTACGAGCAGTACTTC. Its translation: CASSLTSGDSYEQYF.

The chain has TRBV18 and TRBJ1-4; D is unclear. Between the trimmed V and J ends, which lost 3 bases and 11 bases, there was a span of 16 bases. This CDR3 spans 14 amino acids. Looked up from germline, CDR1 is KGHSH and CDR2 is LQKENI. Here the CDR3 DNA reads TGTGCCAGCTCACCCAGCCCGAATGAAAGGAAACTGTTTTTT. It is translated as CASSPSPNERKLFF.

This clone was seen a single time. V and J are TRBV19 and TRBJ1-2; 7 bases agree with TRBD1. The CDR3 loop spans 12 amino acids. The germline gives CDR1 LNHDA, CDR2 SQIVND (reference sequence). V dropped 4 bases and J dropped 7; count of bases not matched to a gene: 3. For the CDR3, the DNA is TGTGCCAGTAGTAATACAGGGGCTGGCTACACCTTC. Translation gives CASSNTGAGYTF.

V gene TRBV2 combines with J gene TRBJ2-2; D uncertain. CDR3 length equals 17 residues. Looked up from germline, CDR1 is SNHLY and CDR2 is FYNNEI. With 3 bases removed from V and 2 bases from J, the gap between germline ends came to 16 bases. CDR3: CASSDHLGTANTGELFF. The DNA of the CDR3 is TGTGCCAGCAGTGACCACCTCGGAACAGCTAACACCGGGGAGCTGTTTTTT.

The chain has TRBV7-8 and TRBJ2-7; TRBD2 matches 8 bases. The V gene's germline CDR1 is SGHVS and CDR2 FQNEAQ. The CDR3 is 16 amino acids. Trimming at V came to 4 bases and at J to 1 base, leaving 9 bases not matched to a gene. The CDR3 spells CASSSYSTSGSYEQYF. The CDR3, as DNA: TGTGCCAGCAGCTCTTATTCAACTAGCGGATCCTACGAGCAGTACTTC.

V gene TRBV28 combines with J gene TRBJ2-1; TRBD2 matches at 9 bases. J lost 5 bases, V lost 3 bases, and 5 bases had no gene match. CDR1 is MDHEN, CDR2 SYDVKM, per germline. This CDR3 has 15 amino acids. The CDR3 bases are TGTGCCAGCAGTTTCCAGCGGGAGGCCCACAATGAGCAGTTCTTC. It is translated as CASSFQREAHNEQFF.

The chain links TRBV30 to TRBJ2-7; 7 positions match TRBD2. CDR1 and CDR2 from the germline V gene are GTSNPN and SVGIG (reference sequence). The CDR3 has 13 residues. J gave up 2 bases and V 8 bases, and 9 bases lay outside the gene matches. CDR3 region: CASGTKGTYEQYF. The CDR3 region has the DNA TGTGCCAGCGGGACTAAGGGAACCTACGAGCAGTACTTC. The full variable domain, with the rest looked up from reference TRBV30 and TRBJ2-7, is SQTIHQWPATLVQPVGSPLSLECTVEGTSNPNLYWYRQAAGRGLQLLFYSVGIGQISSEVPQNLSASRPQDRQFILSSKKLLLSDSGFYLCASGTKGTYEQYFGPGTRLTVT.

The chain joins TRBV28 to TRBJ1-2, with TRBD1 as a possible D gene (5 bases). Germline V CDR1 and CDR2: MDHEN, SYDVKM. The CDR3 is 11 amino acids. Trimming cost V 3 bases and J 8 bases, with 7 bases left between them. The DNA of the CDR3 is TGTGCCAGCAGTTTCAGGGCGGGCTACACCTTC. Translated: CASSFRAGYTF.

The gene calls are TRBV6-1 and TRBJ2-1, with TRBD2 identical over 13 bases. This CDR3 is 15 amino acids long. Germline V CDR1 and CDR2: MNHNS, SASEGT. Trimming took 8 bases from V and 8 from J; bases not matched to a gene: 9. CDR3 bases: TGTGCCAGCTTGGGACTAGCGGGAATTAAATATGAGCAGTTCTTC. As protein: CASLGLAGIKYEQFF.